The rows below give T cell receptor beta chains drawn from one sample of a study of a mutant IDH1 vaccine in newly diagnosed glioma. The data were produced by immunoSEQ multiplex PCR, yet TCRdb's version contains in-frame clones alone and is incomplete. This sample has tens of thousands of clones, with around 76% found just once. Their antigen targets remain unknown. The source material was PBMCs, sampled from a glioma patient whose treatment included an IDH1 peptide vaccine. The receptor source for this set is a woman in her thirties or forties with glioma. Some clones in this sample may be carry-over from other donors' samples. Each CDR3 is given with its conserved first and last residue. A D gene is named only where the DNA matches it firmly. The size entry is marked missing in some rows and otherwise reads once, few, many or a size class.

len | j_gene | d_gene | abundance | v_gene | CDR3aa | CDR3nt
11 | TRBJ1-2 | . | . | TRBV14 | CASRETLLVTF | TGTGCCAGCAGAGAGACCCTGCTCGTTACCTTC
15 | TRBJ1-4 | . | . | TRBV9 | CASSPWGGSNEKLFF | TGTGCCAGCAGCCCGTGGGGGGGCTCTAATGAAAAACTGTTTTTT
15 | TRBJ2-3 | . | . | TRBV7-9 | CASSFNWEVEDTQYF | TGTGCCAGCAGCTTCAATTGGGAGGTTGAAGATACGCAGTATTTT
15 | TRBJ2-7 | TRBD1 | . | TRBV13 | CASSTRDRAGNEQYF | TGTGCCAGCAGCACTCGGGACAGGGCCGGGAACGAGCAGTACTTC
14 | TRBJ2-1 | TRBD2 | . | TRBV6-5 | CASTRLAGDNEQFF | TGTGCCAGCACCCGACTAGCGGGTGACAATGAGCAGTTCTTC
12 | TRBJ2-1 | . | few | TRBV6-1 | CASAGQYDEQFF | TGTGCCAGCGCGGGACAATATGATGAGCAGTTCTTC
14 | TRBJ2-1 | . | few | TRBV6-5 | CASSLGQGSNEQFF | TGTGCCAGCAGTTTGGGCCAGGGAAGCAATGAGCAGTTCTTC
15 | TRBJ2-2 | . | . | TRBV2 | CASRKVAANTGELFF | TGTGCCAGCAGGAAGGTAGCGGCCAACACCGGGGAGCTGTTTTTT
15 | TRBJ1-6 | . | . | TRBV7-8 | CASRQTGAYNSPLHF | TGTGCCAGCAGGCAAACGGGAGCCTATAATTCACCCCTCCACTTT
14 | TRBJ2-1 | . | . | TRBV9 | CASSVVSGTNEQFF | TGTGCCAGCAGCGTAGTAAGTGGGACCAATGAGCAGTTCTTC
13 | TRBJ1-5 | . | few | TRBV18 | CASSREGDQPQHF | TGTGCCAGCTCACGTGAAGGGGATCAGCCCCAGCATTTT
15 | TRBJ2-7 | . | . | TRBV7-9 | CASSLGSGMAFEQYF | TGTGCCAGCAGCTTAGGGTCAGGGATGGCGTTCGAGCAGTACTTC
16 | TRBJ1-6 | TRBD1 | once | TRBV2 | CASSEEKTGANSPLHF | TGTGCCAGCAGTGAAGAGAAAACAGGGGCTAATTCACCCCTCCACTTT
19 | TRBJ2-1 | . | few | TRBV15 | CATSREDLRDPRDYNEQFF | TGTGCCACCAGCAGAGAAGACCTCCGGGACCCCAGGGATTACAATGAGCAGTTCTTC
13 | TRBJ2-7 | . | . | TRBV29-1 | CSAGGGGEGEQYF | TGCAGCGCTGGGGGCGGGGGCGAAGGCGAGCAGTACTTC
14 | TRBJ2-3 | . | . | TRBV27 | CASRATTSTDTQYF | TGTGCCAGCCGGGCCACCACTAGCACAGATACGCAGTATTTT
12 | TRBJ1-4 | TRBD1 | . | TRBV29-1 | CSALTGNEKLFF | TGCAGCGCCCTGACAGGGAATGAAAAACTGTTTTTT
12 | TRBJ1-2 | . | few | TRBV5-1 | CASSLSGYGYTF | TGCGCCAGCAGCTTGTCAGGGTATGGCTACACCTTC
15 | TRBJ2-5 | . | . | TRBV7-8 | CASTQKGGHQETQYF | TGTGCCAGCACCCAGAAGGGGGGCCACCAAGAGACCCAGTACTTC
15 | TRBJ1-2 | . | . | TRBV4-1 | CASSQVFSVSYGYTF | TGCGCCAGCAGCCAAGTATTTTCAGTTAGCTATGGCTACACCTTC
14 | TRBJ1-5 | . | . | TRBV28 | CASSFGREDQPQHF | TGTGCCAGCAGTTTTGGCAGGGAAGATCAGCCCCAGCATTTT
14 | TRBJ2-1 | . | . | TRBV9 | CASSTGTVTNEQFF | TGTGCCAGCAGCACAGGGACTGTGACGAATGAGCAGTTCTTC
12 | TRBJ2-7 | . | . | TRBV4-2 | CASEDGGGEQYF | TGTGCCAGCGAGGATGGAGGTGGCGAGCAGTACTTC
14 | TRBJ2-5 | TRBD1 | . | TRBV30 | CAWLRQGVQETQYF | TGTGCCTGGCTCCGACAGGGGGTCCAAGAGACCCAGTACTTC
15 | TRBJ1-5 | . | medium-sized | TRBV6-6 | CASSYDPSDIQPQHF | TGTGCCAGCAGTTACGACCCTTCCGACATTCAGCCCCAGCATTTT
13 | TRBJ2-6 | . | . | TRBV28 | CASTRSGANVLTF | TGTGCCAGCACCCGCTCTGGGGCCAACGTCCTGACTTTC
16 | TRBJ1-3 | . | . | TRBV7-9 | CASSFSGAFSGNTIYF | TGTGCCAGCAGCTTTTCCGGGGCTTTCTCTGGAAACACCATATATTTT
14 | TRBJ2-2 | . | . | TRBV9 | CASSVVPATGELFF | TGTGCCAGCAGCGTAGTACCCGCGACCGGGGAGCTGTTTTTT
13 | TRBJ2-1 | . | . | TRBV7-3 | CASSSTLYNEQFF | TGTGCCAGCAGCTCGACCTTATACAATGAGCAGTTCTTC